This TCR beta chain was documented in a study of blood T cell repertoires in COVID-19. Study in general: The United States, Italy and Spain were the sources of the acute and convalescent COVID-19 samples.

During active infection, Seattle patients enrolled and were then monitored through disease. Authors' methods: Nucleated cell counts were estimated from reference gene primer amplification. Data came from immunoSEQ multiplex PCR; TCRdb stores just in-frame clones and leaves some out. The V and J calls and clone size are taken from that table; D and trimming were inferred from the DNA. The sample includes 28,000 or so clones, 80% to 90% seen only once; the top ten take around 26%. Trimming took 7 bases from V and 5 from J, leaving 22 bases between them. The germline gives CDR1 SQVTM, CDR2 ANQGSEA. This CDR3 is built from 15 residues.

V usage is TRBV29-1 and J usage is TRBJ2-3, with D maybe TRBD2 (5 bases). This TCR derives from a woman over 75 with COVID-19, enrolled during active disease. Sequencing used peripheral blood. CDR3 DNA sequence: TGCAGCGCTCTAAAAGGACTCGCGGTGAGAGATACGCAGTATTTT. This translates into CSALKGLAVRDTQYF.